This T cell receptor beta chain was obtained from a study of cytomegalovirus exposure and HLA in healthy donors. Background on the study: From HLA-typed donors, an early data release held roughly 89 million unique TCRs. Findings and caveats of the study: There were several of the most significant clusters that appeared linked to common viral pathogens in a later analysis. Fewer N-insertions than the approximately 700-donor mean were reportedly shown by an Asian-associated ancestry cluster in a later analysis.

After removal of 2 bases from V and 10 bases from J, the junction contained 15 bases not matched to a gene. Germline V CDR1 and CDR2: LNHDA, SQIVND (reference sequence). CDR3 length: 16 residues. PCR primers comprised 60 Vbeta and 13 Jbeta primers. Clones were sequenced by immunoSEQ multiplex PCR, and TCRdb holds only the in-frame ones, with some missing. Of 200,000 to 250,000 clones in the sample, around 76% were seen once. Worth noting for this clone: What it binds is not known.

This clonotype was sampled from a woman aged 40 to 49 in good health and CMV-seropositive. Sequencing used PBMCs. The chain couples TRBV19 to TRBJ2-5, with 8 bases matching TRBD2. Here the CDR3 reads CASSISGGRPGWDQYF. CDR3 DNA sequence: TGTGCCAGTAGTATATCGGGGGGGCGGCCCGGATGGGACCAGTACTTC. The full variable domain, with the rest looked up from reference TRBV19 and TRBJ2-5, is DGGITQSPKYLFRKEGQNVTLSCEQNLNHDAMYWYRQDPGQGLRLIYYSQIVNDFQKGDIAEGYSVSREKKESFPLTVTSAQKNPTAFYLCASSISGGRPGWDQYFGPGTRLLVL.